This T cell receptor (beta chain) was captured by sequencing in a study of blood T cells in healthy people across ages. Trimming removed 0 bases at V and 0 bases at J, with 10 bases between. CDR1 and CDR2 from the germline V gene are MNHEY and SVGAGI. The CDR3 consists of 16 residues. Next came a second PCR, run for about 7 to 12 cycles, which used a sample-barcoded 5' primer along with a J-beta primer mix. TCRdb itself ran the 5' RACE reads through MiXCR, one entry per CDR3 protein. Of more than 600,000 distinct CDR3 sequences listed, roughly 25% were seen once; the top ten hold roughly a tenth. These data were likewise used in another study, on T cells of mothers and their children.

The chain combines TRBV6-5 with TRBJ2-3; a weak D match, TRBD2 (6 bases). This receptor was taken from a boy younger than 18 in good health. The sample comprised blood. In nucleotides, the CDR3 is TGTGCCAGCAGTTACTCCAGGGCGGGAAGCACAGATACGCAGTATTTT. The encoded protein is CASSYSRAGSTDTQYF.